A single sample gave rise to the 18 T cell receptor beta chains below, sequenced in a study of blood T cell repertoires in COVID-19. Produced via immunoSEQ multiplex PCR; TCRdb's table is partial and in-frame only. In the table there are about 200,000 clones, over 70% of which are singletons. Sequencing was carried out using peripheral blood. The receptors originated from a man aged 35 to 55 with acute or convalescent COVID-19.

V gene TRBV30 combines with J gene TRBJ1-1; no firm D call. CDR1 is GTSNPN and CDR2 is SVGIG in the germline V gene (reference sequence). Trimming left V 3 bases short and J 7 bases short, with 9 bases between. The CDR3 is 11 amino acids. CDR3 residues: CAWSDTGEAFF. The CDR3 nucleotides read TGTGCCTGGAGCGATACGGGTGAAGCTTTCTTT.

CDR3 DNA: TGTGCCAGCTCACCACCGTGGGGGGGCGGACTAGCGGGAGAAGGCGAGCAGTACTTC. This translates into CASSPPWGGGLAGEGEQYF. The V call is TRBV18, the J call TRBJ2-7, with 13 bases fitting TRBD2. CDR3 length: 19 amino acids. Germline loops: CDR1 KGHSH, CDR2 LQKENI. V lost 0 bases, J lost 6 bases, and 14 bases stayed unmatched.

The chain employs TRBV5-6 and TRBJ2-2; D is unresolved. CDR3 length: 16 residues. The germline V gene encodes CDR1 SGHDT and CDR2 YYEEEE. Trimming shortened V by 4 bases and J by 5 bases, and 18 bases separated the two germline ends. CDR3 sequence reads: CASSPLSELRTGELFF. The DNA for the CDR3 is TGTGCCAGCAGCCCGCTCAGCGAGTTAAGGACCGGGGAGCTGTTTTTT.

V usage is TRBV9 and J usage is TRBJ2-3; D unclear. With 4 bases removed from V and 1 base from J, the gap between germline ends came to 10 bases. Germline CDR1 and CDR2: SGDLS and YYNGEE. The CDR3 is 14 amino acids. The CDR3 protein is CASSRMGGTDTQYF. CDR3 sequence (DNA): TGTGCCAGCAGCCGGATGGGCGGCACAGATACGCAGTATTTT.

To note about this clone: The sample contains more than one DNA sequence encoding this CDR3. The chain couples TRBV5-4 to TRBJ2-5; 7 bases line up with TRBD1. CDR3 length equals 13 residues. V shed 4 bases, J shed 3 bases, and the junction held 3 bases outside the gene matches. Per the germline V gene, CDR1 is SGHNT and CDR2 is YYREEE (reference sequence). The CDR3: CASSADREETQYF. CDR3 nucleotides: TGTGCCAGCAGCGCTGACAGGGAAGAGACCCAGTACTTC.

The CDR3: CASSFRAQPQHF. In DNA form, the CDR3 reads TGTGCCAGCAGTTTTCGAGCTCAGCCCCAGCATTTT. This chain links TRBV28 with TRBJ1-5, with D hard to call. Germline CDR1 MDHEN, CDR2 SYDVKM. Trimming shortened V by 3 bases and J by 6 bases, and 6 bases separated the two germline ends. The CDR3 has 12 residues. Drawing the rest from reference TRBV28 and TRBJ1-5, the complete variable domain is DVKVTQSSRYLVKRTGEKVFLECVQDMDHENMFWYRQDPGLGLRLIYFSYDVKMKEKGDIPEGYSVSREKKERFSLILESASTNQTSMYLCASSFRAQPQHFGDGTRLSIL.

The chain joins TRBV7-9 to TRBJ1-2; TRBD1 agrees at 8 bases. The CDR3 consists of 13 residues. J was trimmed by 8 bases and V by 3 bases; bases with no gene match: 5. The germline V gene has CDR1 SEHNR and CDR2 FQNEAQ (reference sequence). The CDR3 reads CASSFQQGGGYTF. The CDR3 region has the DNA TGTGCCAGCAGCTTCCAACAGGGGGGCGGCTACACCTTC.

V gene TRBV6-1 combines with J gene TRBJ2-7; a weak D match, TRBD2 (6 bases). The germline gives CDR1 MNHNS, CDR2 SASEGT. The CDR3 sequence is 15 residues long. Trimming shortened V by 2 bases and J by 5 bases, and 16 bases separated the two germline ends. The CDR3 sequence: CASSENPGEDNEQYF. The CDR3 region has the DNA TGTGCCAGCAGTGAAAATCCGGGAGAGGACAACGAGCAGTACTTC.

This rearrangement joins TRBV4-1 to TRBJ2-7; 8 bases are a match to TRBD1. Germline V gene sequence: CDR1 MGHRA, CDR2 YSYEKL. The CDR3 is 16 amino acids. J was trimmed by 0 bases and V by 1 base; bases with no gene match: 5. CDR3: CASSQGRTGSSYEQYF. The CDR3 nucleotides are TGCGCCAGCAGCCAAGGCAGGACAGGGAGCTCCTACGAGCAGTACTTC.

The chain has TRBV9 and TRBJ1-1; no reliable D call. The CDR3 runs to 16 residues. From germline, CDR1 is SGDLS and CDR2 YYNGEE. Trimming removed 5 bases at V and 5 bases at J, with 22 bases between. CDR3 region: CASRASGRELGTEAFF. In DNA, the CDR3 is TGTGCCAGCAGAGCATCGGGTCGGGAGTTGGGGACTGAAGCTTTCTTT.

This chain uses TRBV29-1 with TRBJ1-3, with D uncertain. Germline V CDR1 and CDR2: SQVTM, ANQGSEA. The germline V and J ends were trimmed by 4 bases and 0 bases, with 7 bases remaining between them. The CDR3 covers 13 residues. CDR3 bases: TGCAGCGTTGGAATGGCCTCTGGAAACACCATATATTTT. Encoded protein: CSVGMASGNTIYF.

The chain is built from TRBV7-8 and TRBJ1-1; D not certain. This CDR3 region has 14 residues. Germline CDR1 reads SGHVS; CDR2 reads FQNEAQ. With 1 base removed from V and 1 base from J, the gap between germline ends came to 7 bases. This CDR3 reads CASSLESGNTEAFF. CDR3 bases: TGTGCCAGCAGCTTAGAGTCCGGGAACACTGAAGCTTTCTTT. The variable domain in full, completed from reference TRBV7-8 and TRBJ1-1, reads GAGVSQSPRYKVAKRGQDVALRCDPISGHVSLFWYQQALGQGPEFLTYFQNEAQLDKSGLPSDRFFAERPEGSVSTLKIQRTQQEDSAVYLCASSLESGNTEAFFGQGTRLTVV.

This chain uses TRBV30 with TRBJ1-1, with a tentative D call TRBD1 (5 bases). CDR3 length equals 14 residues. V dropped 4 bases and J dropped 7 bases, with 19 bases sitting between them. Germline CDR1 reads GTSNPN; CDR2 reads SVGIG (reference sequence). The CDR3 bases are TGTGCCTGGACCCGATCCCGCGGGGGTCTTGAAGCTTTCTTT. Translation gives CAWTRSRGGLEAFF. The full variable domain, its missing parts supplied by reference TRBV30 and TRBJ1-1, is SQTIHQWPATLVQPVGSPLSLECTVEGTSNPNLYWYRQAAGRGLQLLFYSVGIGQISSEVPQNLSASRPQDRQFILSSKKLLLSDSGFYLCAWTRSRGGLEAFFGQGTRLTVV.

This rearrangement joins TRBV5-1 to TRBJ2-2; 8 nucleotides match TRBD1. V shed 2 bases, J shed 2 bases, and the junction held 8 bases outside the gene matches. The CDR3 totals 17 residues. Germline V lookup: CDR1 SGHRS, CDR2 YFSETQ. The CDR3 spells CASSFSNRGVNTGELFF. CDR3 DNA sequence: TGCGCCAGCAGCTTCTCCAACAGGGGGGTTAACACCGGGGAGCTGTTTTTT. The full variable domain, in which reference TRBV5-1 and TRBJ2-2 provide the parts outside the CDR3, is KAGVTQTPRYLIKTRGQQVTLSCSPISGHRSVSWYQQTPGQGLQFLFEYFSETQRNKGNFPGRFSGRQFSNSRSEMNVSTLELGDSALYLCASSFSNRGVNTGELFFGEGSRLTVL.

The J gene is TRBJ2-2, the V gene TRBV10-3; 11 bases align to TRBD2. CDR3 length: 17 amino acids. From germline, CDR1 is ENHRY and CDR2 SYGVKD. Trimming took 5 bases from V and 5 from J; bases not matched to a gene: 10. CDR3 nucleotides: TGTGCCATCAGTCCGGGACTAGCGGAGACTGTGACCGGGGAGCTGTTTTTT. It specifies CAISPGLAETVTGELFF.

The chain is built from TRBV6-6 and TRBJ1-2, with D possibly TRBD1 on 6 matching bases. This CDR3 region has 15 residues. Trimming stripped 0 bases from V and 6 bases from J, with 14 bases between. CDR1 and CDR2 from the germline V gene are MNHNY and SVGAGI (reference sequence). The DNA for the CDR3 is TGTGCCAGCAGTTACTCGGGGGGGCTTGGAGATGGCTACACCTTC. Residues: CASSYSGGLGDGYTF.

The chain has TRBV2 and TRBJ1-4, with 9 bases identical to TRBD1. Germline V gene data show CDR1 as SNHLY and CDR2 as FYNNEI. With V trimmed by 5 bases and J by 8 bases, 12 bases remained unmatched. The CDR3 extends over 16 amino acids. CDR3 in amino acids: CASSRGTGTGWEKLFF. The DNA for the CDR3 is TGTGCCAGCAGTCGGGGGACAGGGACAGGATGGGAAAAACTGTTTTTT.

This clone was seen only once. The chain has TRBV3-1 (or the pseudogene TRBV3-2) and TRBJ2-1; tentative D call: TRBD2 (6 bases). Deletions cut 1 base from V and 11 bases from J, with 12 bases between. In germline, CDR1 is LGHDT, CDR2 YNNKEL (reference sequence). This CDR3 is built from 13 residues. The CDR3 here is CASSQGSGRKQFF. The CDR3 nucleotides are TGTGCCAGCAGCCAAGGATCCGGGAGAAAGCAGTTCTTC.